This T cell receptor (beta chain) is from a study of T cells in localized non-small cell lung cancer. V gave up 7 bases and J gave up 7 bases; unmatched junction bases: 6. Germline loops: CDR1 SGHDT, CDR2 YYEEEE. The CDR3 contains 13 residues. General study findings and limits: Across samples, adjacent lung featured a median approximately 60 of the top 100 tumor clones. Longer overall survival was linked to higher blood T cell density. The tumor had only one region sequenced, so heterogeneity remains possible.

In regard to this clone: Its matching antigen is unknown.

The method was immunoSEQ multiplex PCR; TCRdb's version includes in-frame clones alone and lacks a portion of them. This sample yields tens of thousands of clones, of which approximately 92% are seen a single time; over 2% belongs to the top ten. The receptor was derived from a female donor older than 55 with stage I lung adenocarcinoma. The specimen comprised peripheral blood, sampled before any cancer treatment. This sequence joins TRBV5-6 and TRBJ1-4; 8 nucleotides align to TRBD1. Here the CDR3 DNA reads TGTGCCAGCCTCGGACAGGGAGGTGAAAAACTGTTTTTT. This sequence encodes CASLGQGGEKLFF.